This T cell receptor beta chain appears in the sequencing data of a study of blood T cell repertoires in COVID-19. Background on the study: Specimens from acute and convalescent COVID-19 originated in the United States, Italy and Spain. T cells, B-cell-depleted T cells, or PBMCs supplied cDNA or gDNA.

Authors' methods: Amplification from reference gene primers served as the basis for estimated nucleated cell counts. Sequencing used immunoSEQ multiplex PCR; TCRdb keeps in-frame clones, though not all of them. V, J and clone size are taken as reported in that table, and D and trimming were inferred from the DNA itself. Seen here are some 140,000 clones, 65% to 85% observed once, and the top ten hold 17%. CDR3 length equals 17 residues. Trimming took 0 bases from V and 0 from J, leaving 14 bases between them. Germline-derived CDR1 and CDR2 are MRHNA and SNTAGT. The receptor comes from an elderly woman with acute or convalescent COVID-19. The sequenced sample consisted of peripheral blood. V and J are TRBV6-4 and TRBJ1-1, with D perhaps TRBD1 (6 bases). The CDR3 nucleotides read TGTGCCAGCAGTGACTCGACCAGGGGCAGTATGAACACTGAAGCTTTCTTT. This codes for CASSDSTRGSMNTEAFF.